The 12 T cell receptor beta chains below were found in one sample sequenced in a study of tumor and adjacent non-tumor tissue in lung cancer. TCRbeta libraries were built with three rounds of nested PCR, modified from ARM-PCR. MiXCR was run by TCRdb on the multiplex PCR reads, yielding one entry per CDR3 protein. The sample includes around 99,000 distinct CDR3 sequences, 50% to 70% of them seen just once. No cell sorting was done before RNA was extracted from the tissue. More than 3 cm separated this lung sample from the edge of the tumor. Sequencing was performed on distant non-tumor lung tissue. The receptors were sampled from a man between 60 and 75 years old with non-small cell lung cancer.

Comment on this clonotype: Mismatch with germline at one junction end may stem from a read error. The genes are TRBV4-2 and TRBJ2-3; D is unresolved. Germline V gene lookup returns CDR1 LGHNA and CDR2 YNFKEQ. This CDR3 spans 14 amino acids. The CDR3 protein is CTSSSRNDTDTQYF. The DNA for the CDR3 is TGTACCAGCAGCTCCCGGAACGACACAGATACGCAGTATTTT.

Remarks on this clonotype: The junction departs from the called germline gene at one end, perhaps through a read error. J is TRBJ1-1 and V is TRBV5-6; 8 nucleotides line up with TRBD1. CDR1 and CDR2 from the germline V gene are SGHDT and YYEEEE. The CDR3 extends over 15 amino acids. CDR3 in amino acids: CANSADRVGNAEAFF. Here the CDR3 DNA reads TGTGCCAACAGCGCGGACAGGGTTGGGAACGCTGAAGCTTTCTTT.

This rearrangement joins TRBV7-2 to TRBJ1-2, with 7 bases lining up with TRBD1. The junction had 14 bases not matched to a gene; V was cut back by 5 bases and J by 5 bases. The CDR3 length is 16 residues. Germline lookup yields CDR1 SGHTA and CDR2 FQGNSA. CDR3 in DNA: TGTGCCAGCAGCCCCGTGTTGACAGGGTCGAATTATGGCTACACCTTC. Amino acids: CASSPVLTGSNYGYTF.

As to this clonotype: This may arise from a read error, as a much more abundant clone is one base away. The chain employs TRBV11-2 and TRBJ2-5; 10 positions agree with TRBD2. Germline V CDR1 and CDR2: SGHAT, FQNNGV. The CDR3 covers 16 residues. This CDR3 is CASNLRPSGGLGAQYF. CDR3 DNA sequence: TGTGCCAGCAACTTAAGGCCTAGCGGGGGCCTGGGGGCCCAGTACTTC.

The chain links TRBV29-1 to TRBJ1-2; tentatively, D is TRBD1 (6 bases). The germline V gene has CDR1 SQVTM and CDR2 ANQGSEA. The CDR3 is 13 residues long. The ends were cut back, 0 bases at V and 10 bases at J, with 15 bases in the middle. The CDR3 loop is CSVEEQQGTDYTF. The CDR3 DNA reads as TGCAGCGTTGAAGAACAACAGGGTACCGACTACACCTTC. Complete variable domain (other parts from reference TRBV29-1 and TRBJ1-2): SAVISQKPSRDICQRGTSLTIQCQVDSQVTMMFWYRQQPGQSLTLIATANQGSEATYESGFVIDKFPISRPNLTFSTLTVSNMSPEDSSIYLCSVEEQQGTDYTFGSGTRLTVV.

In the case of this clonotype: Likely a read error: the CDR3 ends without its conserved phenylalanine or tryptophan. The CDR3 bases are TGCAGCGTTGTGTCTAGCGGGACCCACGAGCAGTACTCC. This gives the protein CSVVSSGTHEQYS. The chain joins TRBV29-1 to TRBJ2-7; TRBD2 agrees at 9 bases. After removal of 4 bases from V and 5 bases from J, the junction contained 6 bases not matched to a gene. CDR3 length: 13 amino acids. Germline V lookup: CDR1 SQVTM, CDR2 ANQGSEA.

The chain couples TRBV28 to TRBJ2-1, with TRBD2 identical over 13 bases. J was trimmed by 7 bases and V by 11 bases; bases with no gene match: 17. The CDR3 length is 17 residues. Germline V gives CDR1 MDHEN, CDR2 SYDVKM. The CDR3 coding sequence is TGTGCCGGCATCAACGTCGGACTAGCGGGAGAGAGAAATGAGCAGTTCTTC. Its protein product is CAGINVGLAGERNEQFF.

In this sample, this clonotype turned up once. Because the CDR3 is missing its conserved closing phenylalanine or tryptophan, this is likely a read error. J is TRBJ1-1 and V is TRBV29-1; 8 bases agree with TRBD1. The CDR3 is 14 residues long. CDR1 and CDR2 from the germline V gene are SQVTM and ANQGSEA. The CDR3 DNA follows: TGCATCGTACTCCCCCCGGGACAGGCCACTGAAGCTTTCCTT. Translating it yields CIVLPPGQATEAFL.

Of note for this clonotype: A junction boundary mismatches the germline segment, possibly from a read error. The chain combines TRBV5-1 with TRBJ2-7; D is uncertain. The CDR3 contains 12 residues. Germline CDR1 SGHRS, CDR2 YFSETQ. CDR3 nucleotide sequence: TGCACCAGCCGGATCAATGCCTACGAGCAGTACTTC. Protein product: CTSRINAYEQYF.

Turning to this clonotype: The junction does not match germline at one end; this may be a read error. J is TRBJ2-3 and V is TRBV6-6; TRBD2 aligns across 7 bases. CDR1 is MNHNY, CDR2 SVGAGI, per germline (reference sequence). The CDR3 is 13 amino acids. The CDR3 region has the DNA TGTGCCAGTAGACGACTAGCCACAGATATGCAGTATTTT. It encodes CASRRLATDMQYF.

This chain connects TRBV5-4 to TRBJ2-1; D possibly corresponds to TRBD2 (5 bases). CDR3 length equals 14 residues. V was pared by 9 bases and J by 10 bases, with 23 bases between. Germline V gene data show CDR1 as SGHNT and CDR2 as YYREEE (reference sequence). CDR3 in amino acids: CAIKSEAQTNEQFF. The CDR3 nucleotides read TGTGCCATCAAGTCGGAGGCCCAGACCAACGAGCAGTTCTTC.

This clonotype was seen ten or more times. The chain joins TRBV7-9 to TRBJ1-1; TRBD1 agrees at 9 bases. This CDR3 contains 15 residues. V lost 5 bases to trimming and J lost 5 bases; unmatched junction nucleotides: 9. Germline V gene lookup returns CDR1 SEHNR and CDR2 FQNEAQ (reference sequence). CDR3 sequence: CASSPTGTGRTEAFF. The DNA of the CDR3 is TGTGCCAGCAGCCCTACTGGGACAGGGAGGACTGAAGCTTTCTTT. The full variable domain, with the rest looked up from reference TRBV7-9 and TRBJ1-1, is DTGVSQNPRHKITKRGQNVTFRCDPISEHNRLYWYRQTLGQGPEFLTYFQNEAQLEKSRLLSDRFSAERPKGSFSTLEIQRTEQGDSAMYLCASSPTGTGRTEAFFGQGTRLTVV.